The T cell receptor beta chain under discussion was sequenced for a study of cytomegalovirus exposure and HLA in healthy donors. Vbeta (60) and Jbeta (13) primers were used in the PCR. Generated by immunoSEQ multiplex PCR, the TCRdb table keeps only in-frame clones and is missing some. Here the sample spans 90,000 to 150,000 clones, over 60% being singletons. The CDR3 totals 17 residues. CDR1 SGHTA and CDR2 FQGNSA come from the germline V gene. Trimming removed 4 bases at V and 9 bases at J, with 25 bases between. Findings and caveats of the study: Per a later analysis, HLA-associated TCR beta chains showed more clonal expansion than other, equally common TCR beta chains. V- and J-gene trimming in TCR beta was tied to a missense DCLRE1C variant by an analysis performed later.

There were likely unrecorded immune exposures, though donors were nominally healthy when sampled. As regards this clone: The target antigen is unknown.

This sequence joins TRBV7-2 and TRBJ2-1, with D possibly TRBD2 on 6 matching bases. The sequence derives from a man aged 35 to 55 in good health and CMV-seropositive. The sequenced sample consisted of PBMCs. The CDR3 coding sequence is TGTGCCAGCAGCTCCTACGGGCCGGGCAACCTAGCGTTTGAGCAGTTCTTC. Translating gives CASSSYGPGNLAFEQFF.